This T cell receptor beta chain derives from a study of blood T cell repertoires in COVID-19 (dated by TCRdb to the early 2020s). For the wider study: Samples covering the acute and convalescent phases of COVID-19 were provided by collaborators in the United States, Italy and Spain. Where available, HLA class I and class II types were taken from metadata supplied by the sample provider and were not determined by assay-based typing. The prospective study material was composed of cDNA or gDNA derived from T cells, B-cell-depleted T cells, or PBMCs. Sample metadata almost always included a de-identified subject ID, COVID-19 status, age in years and sex. Samples came from the ongoing ImmuneRACE study (first 160 participants) plus 1,254 subjects from 6 global collaborators. Deeply sampled blood TCRbeta repertoires from subjects exposed to, actively infected with, or recovered from COVID-19 were included in the dataset. A freely available public database, intended as a resource for researchers studying the immune response to SARS-CoV-2, is where the repertoires were released. Overall results and qualifications from the work: The amount of clinical and demographic metadata varied by source and participant and was provided uncurated.

TCRbeta CDR3 regions were amplified from genomic DNA by means of the immunoSEQ Assay, a bias-controlled multiplex PCR. The source study handled its data this way. Within the assay, amplification of reference gene primers was used to estimate how many nucleated cells each sample contained. Sequence reads were collapsed and filtered to measure the absolute abundance of every unique TCRbeta CDR3 rearrangement. For each sample, productive Simpson clonality was calculated as the square root of Simpson's diversity index across productive rearrangements. TCRdb retrieved this table from immuneACCESS and kept in-frame rearrangements only. Not all clones are present; in checked studies, unresolved V genes account for under half, and no reason is known for the remainder. That table furnishes V, J and clone size, whereas the DNA furnished D and trimming. This sample gives some 200,000 clones in total; roughly four fifths of them show up just once. The ten biggest clones cover approximately 2.9% of the sample.

Remarks on this clone: Its antigen is currently not known. Base qualities are not provided; no much larger clone lies one nucleotide away.

Samples from volunteer blood donors who had recovered from COVID-19 were contributed by a second Seattle source. Each collaborating institution followed its own protocols to collect whole blood in K2EDTA tubes. For TCRbeta analysis, collaborators shipped samples as frozen whole blood, isolated PBMCs, or DNA extracted from either of those sample types. V and J are trimmed by 7 bases and 6 bases, and the gene matches miss 13 bases of the junction. The CDR3 sequence holds 16 residues, the cysteine and phenylalanine included. The kept DNA is CDR3 alone, 48 bases in frame from the first base. CDR1 and CDR2, per the germline V gene, are MRHNA and SNTAGT.

The chain was built from TRBV6-4 and TRBJ2-1, with 9 bases matching TRBD2. Sequencing used peripheral blood. This sequence originates from a woman in her thirties who had recovered from COVID-19. The CDR3 protein is CASTRTSEAGANEQFF. In nucleotides, the sequence is TGTGCCAGCACCAGGACTAGCGAGGCCGGCGCCAATGAGCAGTTCTTC.